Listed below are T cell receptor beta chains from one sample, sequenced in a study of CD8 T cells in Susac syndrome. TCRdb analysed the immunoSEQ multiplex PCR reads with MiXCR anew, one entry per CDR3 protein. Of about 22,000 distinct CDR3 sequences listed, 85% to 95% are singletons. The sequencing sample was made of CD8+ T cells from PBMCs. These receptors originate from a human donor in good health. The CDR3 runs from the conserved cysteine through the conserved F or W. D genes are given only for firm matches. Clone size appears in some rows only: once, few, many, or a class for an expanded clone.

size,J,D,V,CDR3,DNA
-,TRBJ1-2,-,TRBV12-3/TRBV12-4,CASSLGWGNYGYTF,TGTGCCAGCAGTTTAGGGTGGGGTAACTATGGCTACACCTTC
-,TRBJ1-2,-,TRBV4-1,CASSQDPLTGLYGYTF,TGCGCCAGCAGCCAAGATCCATTGACAGGCCTCTATGGCTACACCTTC
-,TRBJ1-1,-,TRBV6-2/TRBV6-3,CASSYSTVENTEAFF,TGTGCCAGCAGTTACTCGACCGTCGAGAACACTGAAGCTTTCTTT
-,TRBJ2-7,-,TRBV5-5,CATSSGPLYEQYF,TGTGCCACCTCTTCCGGGCCCCTCTACGAGCAGTACTTC
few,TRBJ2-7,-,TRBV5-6,CASSLIWGGHYEQYF,TGTGCCAGCAGCTTGATCTGGGGGGGGCACTACGAGCAGTACTTC
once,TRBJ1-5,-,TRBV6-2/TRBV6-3,CASSYGGGGNNQPQHF,TGTGCCAGCAGTTACGGTGGAGGTGGTAACAATCAGCCCCAGCATTTT
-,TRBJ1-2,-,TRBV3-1,CASSQRDTANYGYTF,TGTGCCAGCAGCCAAAGGGACACGGCTAACTATGGCTACACCTTC
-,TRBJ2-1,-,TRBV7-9,CAAAVGEDLGNEQFF,TGTGCCGCAGCGGTGGGGGAGGATCTAGGAAATGAGCAGTTCTTC
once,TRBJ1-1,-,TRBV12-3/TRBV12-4,CASRWGQGGNTEAFF,TGTGCCAGCAGATGGGGGCAAGGAGGGAACACTGAAGCTTTCTTT
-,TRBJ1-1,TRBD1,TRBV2,CASKGQGSYTEAFF,TGTGCCAGCAAGGGACAGGGGAGCTACACTGAAGCTTTCTTT
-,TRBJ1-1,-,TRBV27,CASSLSRRAEAFF,TGTGCCAGCAGTTTATCTAGAAGGGCTGAAGCTTTCTTT
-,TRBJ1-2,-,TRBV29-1,CSVEDPLNFYGYTF,TGCAGCGTTGAAGATCCACTAAACTTCTATGGCTACACCTTC
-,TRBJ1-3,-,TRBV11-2,CASSFVGSGNTIYF,TGTGCCAGCAGCTTCGTTGGCTCTGGAAACACCATATATTTT
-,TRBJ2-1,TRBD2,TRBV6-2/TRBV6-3,CASRSPTSGGVYNEQFF,TGTGCCAGCAGGTCCCCGACTAGCGGGGGGGTATACAATGAGCAGTTCTTC
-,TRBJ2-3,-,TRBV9,CASSPRTTRGDTQYF,TGTGCCAGCAGCCCCCGGACCACGAGGGGAGATACGCAGTATTTT
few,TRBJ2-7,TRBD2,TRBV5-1,CASSLGTSGSYEQYF,TGCGCCAGCAGCTTGGGGACTAGCGGGTCCTACGAGCAGTACTTC
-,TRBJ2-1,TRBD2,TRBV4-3,CASSHGTSGVYNEQFF,TGCGCCAGCAGCCACGGGACTAGCGGGGTCTACAATGAGCAGTTCTTC
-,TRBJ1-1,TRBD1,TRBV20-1,CSARDDLTPYTADRGVIPEAFF,TGCAGTGCTAGAGACGACCTTACTCCCTACACCGCGGACAGGGGAGTGATCCCTGAAGCTTTCTTT
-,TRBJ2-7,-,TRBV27,CASSLSGSYEQYF,TGTGCCAGCAGTTTATCGGGCAGCTACGAGCAGTACTTC
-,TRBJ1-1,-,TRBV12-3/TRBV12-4,CASSLGRFTEAFF,TGTGCCAGCAGTTTAGGGAGGTTCACTGAAGCTTTCTTT
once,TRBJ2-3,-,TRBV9,CASSVVGGTDTQYF,TGTGCCAGCAGCGTAGTGGGGGGCACAGATACGCAGTATTTT
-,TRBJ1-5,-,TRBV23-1,CASSHDLASNQPQHF,TGCGCCAGCAGCCACGACTTGGCGTCTAATCAGCCCCAGCATTTT
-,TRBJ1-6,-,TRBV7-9,CASSLAKGDNSPLHF,TGTGCCAGCAGCTTAGCGAAGGGGGATAATTCACCCCTCCACTTT
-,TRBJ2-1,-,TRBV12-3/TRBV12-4,CASSRQSYNEQFF,TGTGCCAGCAGTAGACAGTCCTACAATGAGCAGTTCTTC
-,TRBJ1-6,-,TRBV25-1,CASSTPGESSPLHF,TGTGCCAGCAGTACTCCAGGGGAGAGTTCACCCCTCCACTTT
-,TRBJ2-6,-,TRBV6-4,CASSETVSGANVLTF,TGTGCCAGCAGTGAAACAGTTTCTGGGGCCAACGTCCTGACTTTC
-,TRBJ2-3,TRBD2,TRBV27,CASSLGGGGTDTQYF,TGTGCCAGCAGTTTAGGGGGGGGAGGCACAGATACGCAGTATTTT
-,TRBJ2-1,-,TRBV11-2,CASSANRRTYNEQFF,TGTGCCAGCAGCGCTAACAGGAGAACCTACAATGAGCAGTTCTTC
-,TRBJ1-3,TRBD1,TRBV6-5,CACGQGLPGNTIYF,TGTGCCTGCGGACAGGGCTTGCCTGGAAACACCATATATTTT
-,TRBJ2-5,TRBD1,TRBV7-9,CASSRGRGRQETQYF,TGTGCCAGCAGCCGCGGCAGGGGGCGACAAGAGACCCAGTACTTC
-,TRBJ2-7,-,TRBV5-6,CASTIAGTAIYEQYF,TGTGCCAGCACCATTGCGGGGACAGCGATTTACGAGCAGTACTTC
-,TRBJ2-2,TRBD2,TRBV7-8,CASSLGTTSGTTTGELFF,TGTGCCAGCAGCTTGGGAACGACTAGCGGGACAACCACCGGGGAGCTGTTTTTT
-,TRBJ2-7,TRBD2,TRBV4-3,CASSPGGGYEQYF,TGCGCCAGCAGCCCCGGGGGGGGGTACGAGCAGTACTTC
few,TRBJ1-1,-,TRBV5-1,CASSLGLNTEAFF,TGCGCCAGCAGCTTGGGGTTGAACACTGAAGCTTTCTTT
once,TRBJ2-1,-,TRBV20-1,CSARERSSYNEQFF,TGCAGTGCTAGGGAGCGCAGCTCCTACAATGAGCAGTTCTTC
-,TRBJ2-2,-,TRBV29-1,CSVGKGLVSGELFF,TGCAGCGTGGGTAAGGGCCTGGTGAGCGGGGAGCTGTTTTTT